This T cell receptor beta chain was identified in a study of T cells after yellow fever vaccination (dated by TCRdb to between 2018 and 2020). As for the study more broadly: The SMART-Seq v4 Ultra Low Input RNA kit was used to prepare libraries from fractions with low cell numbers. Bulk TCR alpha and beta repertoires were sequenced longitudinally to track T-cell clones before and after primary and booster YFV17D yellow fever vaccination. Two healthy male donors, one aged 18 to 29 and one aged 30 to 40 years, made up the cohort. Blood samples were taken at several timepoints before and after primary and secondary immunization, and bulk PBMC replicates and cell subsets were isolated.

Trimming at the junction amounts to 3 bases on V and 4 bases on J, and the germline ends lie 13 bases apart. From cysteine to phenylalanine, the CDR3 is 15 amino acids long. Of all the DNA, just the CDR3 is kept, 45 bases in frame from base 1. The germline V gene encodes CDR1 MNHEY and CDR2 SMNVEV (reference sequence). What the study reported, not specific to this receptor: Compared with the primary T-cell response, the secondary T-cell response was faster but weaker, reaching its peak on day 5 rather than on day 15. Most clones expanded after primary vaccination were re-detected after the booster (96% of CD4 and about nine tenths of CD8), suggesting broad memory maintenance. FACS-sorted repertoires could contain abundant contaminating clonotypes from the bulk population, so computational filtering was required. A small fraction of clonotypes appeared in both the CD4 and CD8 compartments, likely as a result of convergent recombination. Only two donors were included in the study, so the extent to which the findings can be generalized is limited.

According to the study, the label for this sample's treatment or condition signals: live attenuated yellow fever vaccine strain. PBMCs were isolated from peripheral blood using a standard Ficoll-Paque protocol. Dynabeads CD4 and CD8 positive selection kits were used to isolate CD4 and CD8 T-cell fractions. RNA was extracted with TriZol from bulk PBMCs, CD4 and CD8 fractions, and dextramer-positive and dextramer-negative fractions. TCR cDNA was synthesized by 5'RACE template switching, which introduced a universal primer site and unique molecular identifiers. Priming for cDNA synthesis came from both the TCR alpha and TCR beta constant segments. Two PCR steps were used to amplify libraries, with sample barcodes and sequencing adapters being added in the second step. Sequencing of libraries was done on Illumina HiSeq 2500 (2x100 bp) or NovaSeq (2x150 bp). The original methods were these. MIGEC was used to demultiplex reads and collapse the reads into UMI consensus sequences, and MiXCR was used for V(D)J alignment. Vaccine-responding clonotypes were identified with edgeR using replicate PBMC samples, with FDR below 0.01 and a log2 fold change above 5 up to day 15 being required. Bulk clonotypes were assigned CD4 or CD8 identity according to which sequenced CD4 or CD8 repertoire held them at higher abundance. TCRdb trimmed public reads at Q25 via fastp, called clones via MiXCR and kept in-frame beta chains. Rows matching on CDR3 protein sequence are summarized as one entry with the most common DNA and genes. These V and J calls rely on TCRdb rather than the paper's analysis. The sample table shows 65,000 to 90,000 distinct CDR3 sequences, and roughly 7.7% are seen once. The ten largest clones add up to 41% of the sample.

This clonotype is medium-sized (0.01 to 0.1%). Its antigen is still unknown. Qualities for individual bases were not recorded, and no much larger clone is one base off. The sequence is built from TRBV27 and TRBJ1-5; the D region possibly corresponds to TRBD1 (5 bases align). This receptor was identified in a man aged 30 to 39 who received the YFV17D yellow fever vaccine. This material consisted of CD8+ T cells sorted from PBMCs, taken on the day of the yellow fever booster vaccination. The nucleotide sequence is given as TGTGCCAGCAGTTTGCGGGGCAAAAAAAATCAGCCCCAGCATTTT. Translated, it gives CASSLRGKKNQPQHF.